The 7 T cell receptor beta chains given below trace back to one sample, sequenced in a study of blood T cell repertoires in COVID-19. The repertoire was sequenced with immunoSEQ multiplex PCR; TCRdb's copy has only in-frame clones and lacks some. The data show about 240,000 clones, 75% to 90% seen once. The sequenced material came from PBMCs or T cells enriched from blood (not recorded which). These receptors all come from a woman aged 40-49 years with acute COVID-19.

J is TRBJ2-1 and V is TRBV4-1; D may be TRBD1 (5 bases). Germline V gene data show CDR1 as MGHRA and CDR2 as YSYEKL. The CDR3 runs to 17 residues. Trimming removed 3 bases from V and 2 bases from J, with 17 bases in between. The CDR3 region has the DNA TGCGCCAGCAGCCACCCTCCTCGACAGACAGCCTACAATGAGCAGTTCTTC. This translates into CASSHPPRQTAYNEQFF.

V and J are TRBV27 and TRBJ1-5, with D tentatively TRBD1 (6 bases). This CDR3 is built from 16 residues. Trimming shortened V by 6 bases and J by 4 bases, and 19 bases separated the two germline ends. Germline-derived CDR1 and CDR2 are MNHEY and SMNVEV (reference sequence). This CDR3 reads CASSAQGIGRNQPQHF. CDR3 sequence (DNA): TGTGCCAGCAGCGCACAGGGTATAGGTAGAAATCAGCCCCAGCATTTT.

The chain combines TRBV15 with TRBJ2-6; 7 nucleotides align to TRBD1. The germline gives CDR1 LNHNV, CDR2 YYDKDF (reference sequence). The CDR3 extends over 15 amino acids. Trimming cost V 4 bases and J 2 bases; bases outside gene matches: 2. The CDR3 loop reads CATSTGTAGANVLTF. The CDR3 DNA follows: TGTGCCACCAGCACAGGGACAGCTGGGGCCAACGTCCTGACTTTC.

The chain combines TRBV9 with TRBJ2-1, with TRBD2 identical over 8 bases. The V segment lost 0 bases and the J segment 8 bases; nucleotides outside the gene matches: 7. CDR1 is SGDLS and CDR2 is YYNGEE in the germline V gene. The CDR3 sequence is 15 residues long. This CDR3 is CASSVGLARGDEQFF. CDR3 coding DNA: TGTGCCAGCAGCGTAGGACTAGCGAGGGGGGATGAGCAGTTCTTC. The full variable domain, in which reference TRBV9 and TRBJ2-1 provide the parts outside the CDR3, is DSGVTQTPKHLITATGQRVTLRCSPRSGDLSVYWYQQSLDQGLQFLIQYYNGEERAKGNILERFSAQQFPDLHSELNLSSLELGDSALYFCASSVGLARGDEQFFGPGTRLTVL.

The V and J genes are TRBV2 and TRBJ1-2; no definite D call. CDR3 length equals 12 residues. Germline-derived CDR1 and CDR2 are SNHLY and FYNNEI. Trimming cost V 6 bases and J 8 bases, with 13 bases left between them. CDR3 in DNA: TGTGCCAGCAGACCCGATACGGGGGGCTACACCTTC. This codes for CASRPDTGGYTF.

In its sample, this clone was seen a few times. V and J are TRBV10-1 and TRBJ2-3, with D possibly matching TRBD1 (6 bases). The V gene lost 6 bases and the J gene lost 0 bases, with 16 bases spanning the gap. Per the germline V gene, CDR1 is WNHNN and CDR2 is SYGVQD (reference sequence). The CDR3 runs 16 residues. For the CDR3, the DNA is TGCGCCAGCAGCTTGGTGACAGGAGCGAGCACAGATACGCAGTATTTT. Its translation: CASSLVTGASTDTQYF.

The chain combines TRBV6-4 with TRBJ2-2; D might be TRBD2 (5 bases). CDR1 and CDR2 (germline): MRHNA, SNTAGT. The V end was cut by 7 bases, the J end by 0 bases, with 9 bases between. The CDR3 is 14 amino acids. The CDR3: CASKSSANTGELFF. The CDR3 DNA follows: TGTGCCAGCAAGAGTAGCGCGAACACCGGGGAGCTGTTTTTT.